The 10 T cell receptor beta chains below were found in one sample sequenced in a study of cytomegalovirus exposure and HLA in healthy donors. The PCR had 60 Vbeta and 13 Jbeta primers. Generated by immunoSEQ multiplex PCR, the TCRdb table keeps only in-frame clones and is missing some. This table holds 150,000 to 200,000 clones, approximately 80% found once. The sequencing input was PBMCs. The origin of the receptors is a woman aged 18 to 35 in good health and CMV-seronegative.

The chain links TRBV5-5 to TRBJ2-7; 7 positions agree with TRBD2. CDR1 SGHKS and CDR2 YYEKEE come from the germline V gene (reference sequence). This CDR3 region has 15 residues. The trim removed 4 bases at V and 7 bases at J, leaving 14 bases unmatched. The CDR3 here is CASSPGGGWGLEQYV. CDR3 in DNA: TGTGCCAGCAGCCCGGGGGGAGGTTGGGGTTTAGAGCAGTACGTC.

The chain recombines TRBV28 with TRBJ2-5; D gene uncertain. The CDR3 spans 12 residues. Trimming took off 5 bases at V and 2 bases at J, with 6 bases between the two ends. Per germline, CDR1 MDHEN and CDR2 SYDVKM. The CDR3 spells CASSATQETQYF. The CDR3, as DNA: TGTGCCAGCAGTGCTACTCAAGAGACCCAGTACTTC.

This chain connects TRBV5-1 to TRBJ2-5; 14 bases match TRBD2. The CDR3 is made up of 17 amino acids. Trimming at V came to 6 bases and at J to 3 bases, leaving 10 bases not matched to a gene. CDR1 is SGHRS and CDR2 is YFSETQ in the germline V gene. CDR3 nucleotides: TGCGCCAGCACGGGGGGACTAGCGGGAGAGACGGAAGAGACCCAGTACTTC. It codes for CASTGGLAGETEETQYF.

The chain is built from TRBV7-8 and TRBJ2-7, with a tentative D call TRBD2 (6 bases). Trimming removed 4 bases from V and 3 bases from J, with 16 bases in between. The length of the CDR3 is 15 residues. From germline, CDR1 is SGHVS and CDR2 FQNEAQ. CDR3 coding DNA: TGTGCCAGCAGCTCCTCTAGCGTCCCAAACTACGAGCAGTACTTC. Protein: CASSSSSVPNYEQYF.

This clone was recorded a few times. V gene TRBV10-3 combines with J gene TRBJ2-7; 7 nucleotides agree with TRBD2. The CDR3 runs to 13 residues. Trimming took 0 bases from V and 7 from J; bases not matched to a gene: 3. Germline V gene lookup returns CDR1 ENHRY and CDR2 SYGVKD. This CDR3 reads CAISESGEGEQYF. For the CDR3, the DNA is TGTGCCATCAGTGAGTCCGGGGAGGGGGAGCAGTACTTC.

The chain uses TRBV6-1 and TRBJ2-3; 8 bases align to TRBD2. Trimming took 2 bases from V and 5 from J; bases not matched to a gene: 6. CDR3 length equals 15 residues. Germline V gives CDR1 MNHNS, CDR2 SASEGT. The CDR3 spells CASSERLANKDTQYF. CDR3 nucleotide sequence: TGTGCCAGCAGTGAAAGACTAGCGAATAAAGATACGCAGTATTTT.

The chain joins TRBV14 to TRBJ2-1, with 7 bases matching TRBD2. With 4 bases clipped from V and 2 bases from J, the junction kept 5 bases outside the gene matches. Germline lookup yields CDR1 SGHDN and CDR2 FVKESK. This CDR3 comprises 15 residues. As DNA, the CDR3 is TGTGCCAGCAGCCCGCCCGGACTAGCCTACAATGAGCAGTTCTTC. It is translated as CASSPPGLAYNEQFF.

The chain employs TRBV19 and TRBJ1-1; possible D gene TRBD1, 6 bases. V lost 4 bases and J 0 bases, leaving 15 bases between the germline ends. Germline values: CDR1 LNHDA, CDR2 SQIVND (reference sequence). This CDR3 is 16 amino acids long. The CDR3 DNA is TGTGCCAGTAGTACTCCTCCGGGACACATGAACACTGAAGCTTTCTTT. Residues: CASSTPPGHMNTEAFF.

The CDR3 DNA follows: TGTGCCAGCAGCTCCGGACTAGCGGGAATTGAGCAGTTCTTC. The encoded protein is CASSSGLAGIEQFF. V and J are TRBV13 and TRBJ2-1, with TRBD2 identical over 12 bases. This CDR3 comprises 14 residues. V shed 4 bases and J 9 bases; nucleotides not matched to a gene: 4. Germline V gene sequence: CDR1 PRHDT, CDR2 FYEKMQ (reference sequence).

This chain connects TRBV19 to TRBJ1-3; D gene unclear. V lost 5 bases and J lost 1, with 12 bases in between. Germline V gives CDR1 LNHDA, CDR2 SQIVND (reference sequence). The CDR3 length is 15 residues. The CDR3 DNA reads as TGTGCCAGTAGTGTTTGGAGGGCTTCTGGAAACACCATATATTTT. Residues: CASSVWRASGNTIYF.